Presented here are 11 T cell receptor beta chains from one specimen sequenced in a study of cytomegalovirus exposure and HLA in healthy donors. PCR amplification relied on 60 Vbeta primers (plus 13 Jbeta primers). Here immunoSEQ multiplex PCR was the method, and the copy in TCRdb shows in-frame clones only, minus some. The data show tens of thousands of clones, almost 80% seen once. Sequences were obtained from PBMCs. Receptors originate from a woman aged 40 to 50 in good health and CMV-seropositive.

V gene TRBV28 combines with J gene TRBJ2-7, with 15 bases lining up with TRBD2. Per the germline V gene, CDR1 is MDHEN and CDR2 is SYDVKM. The CDR3 runs 16 residues. With 6 bases clipped from V and 3 bases from J, the junction kept 6 bases outside the gene matches. The CDR3 spells CASRLGTSGRIYEQYF. Written as DNA, the CDR3 is TGTGCCAGCAGATTAGGGACTAGCGGGAGGATCTACGAGCAGTACTTC.

This sequence joins TRBV7-9 and TRBJ1-2; 7 bases fit TRBD1. Germline assignment: CDR1 SEHNR and CDR2 FQNEAQ (reference sequence). This CDR3 comprises 14 residues. V trimming: 5 bases; J trimming: 10 bases; junction bases outside the gene matches: 13. CDR3 nucleotide sequence: TGTGCCAGCAGCGAGGCCGGGACAGCGATGACCTACACCTTC. This encodes CASSEAGTAMTYTF.

This clone appeared a single time. This chain connects TRBV5-4 to TRBJ2-1; a weak D match, TRBD2 (6 bases). The CDR3 length is 15 residues. V lost 0 bases to trimming and J lost 2 bases, with 9 bases between them. CDR1 and CDR2 (germline): SGHNT, YYREEE (reference sequence). The CDR3 coding sequence is TGTGCCAGCAGCTTGGCCCTAGCGACCTACAATGAGCAGTTCTTC. Translation: CASSLALATYNEQFF. Using reference TRBV5-4 and TRBJ2-1 for the parts outside the CDR3, the full variable domain is ETGVTQSPTHLIKTRGQQVTLRCSSQSGHNTVSWYQQALGQGPQFIFQYYREEENGRGNFPPRFSGLQFPNYSSELNVNALELDDSALYLCASSLALATYNEQFFGPGTRLTVL.

CDR3 coding DNA: TGTGCCAGCAGTGAGTCAAACAGGGGATCCACCGGGGAGCTGTTTTTT. Residues: CASSESNRGSTGELFF. This chain joins TRBV2 and TRBJ2-2, with 7 bases fitting TRBD1. The germline V gene has CDR1 SNHLY and CDR2 FYNNEI. V trimming: 3 bases; J trimming: 4 bases; junction bases outside the gene matches: 8. This CDR3 is 16 amino acids long.

The V call is TRBV7-2, the J call TRBJ1-1; D unclear. The CDR3 is made up of 16 amino acids. Germline assignment: CDR1 SGHTA and CDR2 FQGNSA. V gave up 2 bases and J gave up 1 base, with 14 bases separating them. The CDR3 region is CASSLLPRKGNTEAFF. The CDR3 DNA reads as TGTGCCAGCAGCTTACTCCCTAGAAAAGGGAACACTGAAGCTTTCTTT.

The V and J genes are TRBV5-1 and TRBJ2-5, with D tentatively TRBD2 (5 bases). This CDR3 region has 13 residues. CDR1 and CDR2 (germline): SGHRS, YFSETQ. Trimming removed 3 bases from V and 11 bases from J, with 17 bases in between. The chain's CDR3 is CASSWTSGWEQYF. The CDR3 DNA reads as TGCGCCAGCAGCTGGACCTCGGGTTGGGAGCAGTACTTC. Supplemented by reference TRBV5-1 and TRBJ2-5, the full variable domain reads KAGVTQTPRYLIKTRGQQVTLSCSPISGHRSVSWYQQTPGQGLQFLFEYFSETQRNKGNFPGRFSGRQFSNSRSEMNVSTLELGDSALYLCASSWTSGWEQYFGPGTRLLVL.

This clone showed up just once. The V call is TRBV6-1, the J call TRBJ2-3; D is possibly TRBD1 (6 bases). V lost 8 bases, J lost 1 base, and 13 bases lay in between. Germline V gene sequence: CDR1 MNHNS, CDR2 SASEGT. CDR3 size: 14 residues. Here the CDR3 reads CASAPPGGTDTQYF. CDR3 coding DNA: TGTGCCAGCGCCCCGCCAGGGGGCACAGATACGCAGTATTTT.

This chain connects TRBV30 to TRBJ2-3; 8 nucleotides align to TRBD2. The CDR3 consists of 17 residues. CDR1 is GTSNPN and CDR2 is SVGIG in the germline V gene (reference sequence). V lost 4 bases to trimming and J lost 2 bases; unmatched junction nucleotides: 14. The CDR3 DNA follows: TGTGCCTGGAATCGGGCGGGGGGCCGACAAAACACAGATACGCAGTATTTT. Amino acids: CAWNRAGGRQNTDTQYF.

The CDR3 spells CASSGLAEPYTQYF. In DNA, the CDR3 is TGTGCCAGCAGTGGTCTAGCGGAGCCCTATACGCAGTATTTT. This chain links TRBV2 with TRBJ2-3; 7 bases line up with TRBD2. Unmatched junction bases numbered 8, after V lost 4 bases and J lost 7 bases. Germline lookup yields CDR1 SNHLY and CDR2 FYNNEI. The CDR3 is made up of 14 amino acids.

This clone appeared once. This sequence joins TRBV29-1 and TRBJ2-3; TRBD2 is a possible D gene (6 bases). Per the germline V gene, CDR1 is SQVTM and CDR2 is ANQGSEA. V lost 3 bases and J lost 6, with 16 bases in between. The CDR3 is 14 amino acids. CDR3 sequence (DNA): TGCAGCGTTGACGCGGGAAGCGGAAAGGATACGCAGTATTTT. Encoded protein: CSVDAGSGKDTQYF.

The J gene is TRBJ2-2, the V gene TRBV11-3, with TRBD1 matching 8 bases. Looked up from germline, CDR1 is SGHNT and CDR2 is YENEEA. Germline trimming cut 5 bases from V and 7 bases from J; bases unmatched to any gene: 15. CDR3 size: 17 residues. The CDR3 nucleotides are TGTGCCAGCAGCACATTTCCCTCCCAGGGGGCCGGCGGGGAGCTGTTTTTT. Translated: CASSTFPSQGAGGELFF.